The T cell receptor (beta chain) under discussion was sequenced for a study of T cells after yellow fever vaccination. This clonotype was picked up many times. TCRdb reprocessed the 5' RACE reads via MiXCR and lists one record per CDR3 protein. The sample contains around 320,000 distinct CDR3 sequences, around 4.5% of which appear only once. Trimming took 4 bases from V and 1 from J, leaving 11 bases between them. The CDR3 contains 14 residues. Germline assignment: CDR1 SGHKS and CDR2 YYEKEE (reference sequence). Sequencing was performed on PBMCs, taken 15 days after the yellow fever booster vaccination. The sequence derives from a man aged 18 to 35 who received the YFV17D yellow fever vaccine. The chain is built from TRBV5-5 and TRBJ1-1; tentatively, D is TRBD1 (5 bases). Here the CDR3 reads CASSKGLANTEAFF. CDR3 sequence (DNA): TGTGCCAGCAGCAAGGGACTGGCGAACACTGAAGCTTTCTTT.